The next 16 T cell receptor beta chains were all read from a single sample in a study of T cell responses to AZD1222 COVID-19 vaccine. The assay was immunoSEQ multiplex PCR, and TCRdb's table has in-frame clones only and misses some. This sample yields 120,000 or so clones, of which 80% to 90% are seen a single time; roughly 10% belongs to the top ten. Sequenced here: peripheral blood, sampled on day 0 of AZD1222 vaccination. The receptor set was obtained from an adult in good health.

J is TRBJ1-6 and V is TRBV18; D might be TRBD1 (6 bases). The CDR3 runs to 13 residues. V lost 6 bases and J lost 8, with 11 bases in between. Looked up from germline, CDR1 is KGHSH and CDR2 is LQKENI. The CDR3 loop reads CASSLSGDSPLHF. CDR3 coding DNA: TGTGCCAGCTCGTTATCAGGGGATTCACCCCTCCACTTT.

J is TRBJ2-1 and V is TRBV7-2, with 11 positions matching TRBD2. The V segment lost 6 bases and the J segment 5 bases; nucleotides outside the gene matches: 15. The CDR3 has 18 residues. The V gene's germline CDR1 is SGHTA and CDR2 FQGNSA. The CDR3 here is CASRATSGSNLFHNEQFF. The CDR3 bases are TGTGCCAGCAGAGCTACTAGCGGGAGTAATTTGTTCCACAATGAGCAGTTCTTC. The variable domain in full, with the rest retrieved from reference TRBV7-2 and TRBJ2-1, is GAGVSQSPSNKVTEKGKDVELRCDPISGHTALYWYRQSLGQGLEFLIYFQGNSAPDKSGLPSDRFSAERTGGSVSTLTIQRTQQEDSAVYLCASRATSGSNLFHNEQFFGPGTRLTVL.

V is TRBV24-1 and J is TRBJ1-2; 7 positions agree with TRBD1. V lost 3 bases to trimming and J lost 0 bases; unmatched junction nucleotides: 15. This CDR3 comprises 19 residues. The V gene's germline CDR1 is KGHDR and CDR2 SFDVKD. The CDR3 sequence is CATSDGGQPIETPNYGYTF. The DNA for the CDR3 is TGTGCCACCAGTGATGGGGGACAGCCTATAGAAACCCCTAACTATGGCTACACCTTC.

V gene TRBV9 combines with J gene TRBJ1-4, with D maybe TRBD1 (6 bases). Per the germline V gene, CDR1 is SGDLS and CDR2 is YYNGEE. V lost 0 bases and J lost 5, with 17 bases in between. The CDR3 is 17 amino acids. The CDR3 sequence: CASSVGLDSQQNEKLFF. The CDR3 coding sequence is TGTGCCAGCAGCGTAGGGTTGGACAGCCAACAAAATGAAAAACTGTTTTTT.

The chain is built from TRBV15 and TRBJ2-5; possibly TRBD2 for D (6 bases). V was trimmed by 5 bases and J by 5 bases, leaving 18 bases between them. Germline V CDR1 and CDR2: LNHNV, YYDKDF (reference sequence). This CDR3 spans 15 amino acids. The CDR3 DNA reads TGTGCCACCAGCGCCTTACTAGCTTCGTGGGAGACCCAGTACTTC. It yields the protein CATSALLASWETQYF.

The V gene is TRBV9, the J gene TRBJ2-2, with 7 bases fitting TRBD1. The germline CDR1 and CDR2 sequences are SGDLS and YYNGEE. With 3 bases clipped from V and 0 bases from J, the junction kept 5 bases outside the gene matches. The CDR3 extends over 16 amino acids. The chain's CDR3 is CASSATGTANTGELFF. The CDR3 nucleotides are TGTGCCAGCAGCGCCACCGGGACAGCGAACACCGGGGAGCTGTTTTTT.

This chain uses TRBV13 with TRBJ2-7; 13 bases fit TRBD2. Looked up from germline, CDR1 is PRHDT and CDR2 is FYEKMQ (reference sequence). After removal of 5 bases from V and 4 bases from J, the junction contained 2 bases not matched to a gene. The CDR3 spans 14 residues. CDR3 bases: TGTGCCAGCAGCAGGACTAGCGGGAGTTACGAGCAGTACTTC. This gives the protein CASSRTSGSYEQYF. Complete variable domain (other parts from reference TRBV13 and TRBJ2-7): AAGVIQSPRHLIKEKRETATLKCYPIPRHDTVYWYQQGPGQDPQFLISFYEKMQSDKGSIPDRFSAQQFSDYHSELNMSSLELGDSALYFCASSRTSGSYEQYFGPGTRLTVT.

The V call is TRBV6-5, the J call TRBJ1-4; TRBD1 might be the D (6 bases). With 9 bases removed from V and 10 bases from J, the gap between germline ends came to 9 bases. Germline V CDR1 and CDR2: MNHEY, SVGAGI. The length of the CDR3 is 10 residues. CDR3: CASQGGKLFF. The CDR3 DNA reads TGTGCCAGTCAAGGGGGAAAACTGTTTTTT.

The V and J genes are TRBV5-1 and TRBJ2-1; D is possibly TRBD2 (6 bases). The CDR3 totals 14 residues. From germline, CDR1 is SGHRS and CDR2 YFSETQ. V dropped 4 bases and J dropped 7 bases, with 15 bases sitting between them. The CDR3 spells CASSPSGVGNEQFF. In DNA, the CDR3 is TGCGCCAGCAGCCCCTCGGGGGTCGGAAATGAGCAGTTCTTC.

The gene calls are TRBV27 and TRBJ2-7; 11 bases align to TRBD1. Germline values: CDR1 MNHEY, CDR2 SMNVEV (reference sequence). J lost 2 bases, V lost 0 bases, and 6 bases had no gene match. This CDR3 spans 17 amino acids. The DNA of the CDR3 is TGTGCCAGCAGTTTATCCTCGCGGGACAGGGGGACCTACGAGCAGTACTTC. It yields the protein CASSLSSRDRGTYEQYF.

This chain uses TRBV3-1 (or the pseudogene TRBV3-2) with TRBJ1-1; 7 bases line up with TRBD1. This CDR3 spans 15 amino acids. The V gene end was trimmed by 0 bases and the J gene end by 1 base; junction bases not matched to a gene: 2. Germline CDR1 and CDR2: LGHDT and YNNKEL (reference sequence). The CDR3 bases are TGTGCCAGCAGCCAAGAAGGGGGCGGGAACACTGAAGCTTTCTTT. Amino acids: CASSQEGGGNTEAFF.

V gene TRBV19 combines with J gene TRBJ2-7; 11 nucleotides match TRBD1. V dropped 5 bases and J dropped 5; count of bases not matched to a gene: 11. This CDR3 spans 16 amino acids. Looked up from germline, CDR1 is LNHDA and CDR2 is SQIVND (reference sequence). The CDR3 is CASSSLRGQGGNEQYF. Written as DNA, the CDR3 is TGTGCCAGTAGTTCCCTTCGGGGACAGGGGGGTAACGAGCAGTACTTC.

The rearrangement uses TRBV5-6 and TRBJ2-7; perhaps TRBD2 as D (6 bases). With 4 bases removed from V and 3 bases from J, the gap between germline ends came to 14 bases. CDR1 and CDR2 (germline): SGHDT, YYEEEE. This CDR3 contains 14 residues. CDR3 nucleotides: TGTGCCAGCAGCCCCCGGACTACAAACTACGAGCAGTACTTC. Protein: CASSPRTTNYEQYF. The full variable domain, completed using reference TRBV5-6 and TRBJ2-7, is DAGVTQSPTHLIKTRGQQVTLRCSPKSGHDTVSWYQQALGQGPQFIFQYYEEEERQRGNFPDRFSGHQFPNYSSELNVNALLLGDSALYLCASSPRTTNYEQYFGPGTRLTVT.

This sequence joins TRBV4-2 and TRBJ1-1; D may be TRBD1 (5 bases). Germline assignment: CDR1 LGHNA and CDR2 YNFKEQ. V lost 1 base and J lost 7, with 7 bases in between. The CDR3 length is 12 residues. The CDR3 coding sequence is TGTGCCAGCAGCCAAGTTACAGGTGAAGCTTTCTTT. Amino acid sequence: CASSQVTGEAFF.

J is TRBJ2-1 and V is TRBV7-2; TRBD2 agrees at 8 bases. The trim removed 5 bases at V and 1 base at J, leaving 10 bases unmatched. CDR3 length: 17 residues. Germline assignment: CDR1 SGHTA and CDR2 FQGNSA. CDR3: CASSPNSGLGSYNEQFF. The CDR3 coding sequence is TGTGCCAGCAGCCCCAACTCGGGACTAGGGTCCTACAATGAGCAGTTCTTC.

The V and J genes are TRBV7-3 and TRBJ2-1; perhaps TRBD2 as D (6 bases). Germline assignment: CDR1 SGHTA and CDR2 FQGTGA. This CDR3 has 15 residues. V was trimmed by 0 bases and J by 6 bases, leaving 12 bases between them. The CDR3: CASSLTLTRVNEQFF. CDR3 DNA: TGTGCCAGCAGCTTAACGCTGACTAGAGTCAATGAGCAGTTCTTC.